This T cell receptor beta chain was observed in a study of Tregs in tolerant kidney transplant recipients. As regards this clone: Antigen unknown. Read coverage stops 3 residues before the CDR3 terminus; the germline J gene supplies the remainder.

Libraries were prepared by immunoSEQ multiplex PCR; TCRdb keeps only in-frame clonotypes and omits some of them. This sample's table reports 25,000 to 35,000 clones. Study-wide points: Few patients were studied, so findings need validation in larger groups.

Recipients received nonmyeloablative bone marrow transplants from related graft donors, with transient mixed chimerism. Unstimulated Tregs (CD4+CD25+CD127-) and CD4+CD25- non-Tregs were sorted from PBMCs. Germline CDR1 is SGHTA and CDR2 is FQGNSA. The V end was cut by 4 bases, the J end by 7 bases, with 14 bases between. The CDR3 covers 14 residues. The sequencing here drew on CD4+ T cells from blood (PBMCs), taken 24 months after the transplant. This rearrangement joins TRBV7-2 to TRBJ1-5; possibly TRBD1 for D (5 bases). This TCR was recovered from a human patient who received a combined kidney and bone marrow transplant. Some T cells may be supplied by the graft donor. The sequenced CDR3 bases are TGTGCCAGCAGCTCCAGCGCAGGGAACCAGCCC. This gives the protein CASSSSAGNQP. The full CDR3 protein is CASSSSAGNQPQHF.